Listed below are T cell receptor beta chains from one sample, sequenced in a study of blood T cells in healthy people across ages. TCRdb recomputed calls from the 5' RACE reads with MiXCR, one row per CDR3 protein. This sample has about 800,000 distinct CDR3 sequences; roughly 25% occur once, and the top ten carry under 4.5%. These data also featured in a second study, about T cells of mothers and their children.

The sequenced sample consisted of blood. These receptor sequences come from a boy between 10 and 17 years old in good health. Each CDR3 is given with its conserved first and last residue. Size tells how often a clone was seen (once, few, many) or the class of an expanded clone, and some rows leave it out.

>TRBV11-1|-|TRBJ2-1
CASSFYGTSGVFPRYNEQFF
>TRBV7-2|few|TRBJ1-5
CASSSRQTQPQHF
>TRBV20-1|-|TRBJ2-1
CSARDLIARPSSYNEQFF
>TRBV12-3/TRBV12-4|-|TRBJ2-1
CASSKGGFNEQFF
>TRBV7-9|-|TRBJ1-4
CASSLKALAANEKLFF
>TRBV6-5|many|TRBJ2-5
CASSPSRGVETQYF
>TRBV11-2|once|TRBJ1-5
CASSGGRSNQPQHF
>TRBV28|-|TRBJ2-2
CASSRTGADTGELFF
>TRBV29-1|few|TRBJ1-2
CSVEGGQGGHYGYTF
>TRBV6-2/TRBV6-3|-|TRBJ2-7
CASSNRPGLQNSYEQYF
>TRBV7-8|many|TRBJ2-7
CASSLVRSSYEQYF
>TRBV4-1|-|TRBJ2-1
CASSQESRGGSSYNEQFF
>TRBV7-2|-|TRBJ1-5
CASSLGGVRRNQPQHF
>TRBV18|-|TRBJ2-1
CASSPPMEGNMDEQFF
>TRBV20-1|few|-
CSARLGSSTDTQHF
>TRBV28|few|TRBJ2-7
CASSLRGGGNEQYF
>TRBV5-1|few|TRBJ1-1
CASSLVDNTEAFF
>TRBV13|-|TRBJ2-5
CASSSGTGDQETQYF
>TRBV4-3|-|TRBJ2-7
CASSWNRDGNYEQYF
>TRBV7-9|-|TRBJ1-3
CASSLALGSDTIYF
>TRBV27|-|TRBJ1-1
CASTRAGLNTEAFF
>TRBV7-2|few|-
CASSLVPGFEQYF
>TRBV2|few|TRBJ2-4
CASSIDSGRGRTKNIQYF
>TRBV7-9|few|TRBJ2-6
CASSLAETGSGANVLTF
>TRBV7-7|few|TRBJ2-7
CASSLYEGYEQYF
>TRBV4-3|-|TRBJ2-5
CASSHLGSATQYF
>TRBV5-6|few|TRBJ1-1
CASSALGGDSETFF
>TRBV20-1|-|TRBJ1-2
CSASRGGAGINGYTF
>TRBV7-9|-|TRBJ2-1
CASSPSGRGYNEQFF
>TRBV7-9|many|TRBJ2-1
CASSLGLAGEQFF
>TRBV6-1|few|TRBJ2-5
CASSEAGQEETQYF
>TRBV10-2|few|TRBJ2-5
CASSELAGETQYF
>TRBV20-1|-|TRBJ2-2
CSAWGTLNTGELFF
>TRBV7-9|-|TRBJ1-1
CASSLGGLRLNTEAFF
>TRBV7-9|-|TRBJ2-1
CASSLSIAGVYNEQFF
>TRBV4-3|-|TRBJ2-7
CASSQMGEGVYEQYF
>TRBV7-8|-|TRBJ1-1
CASSLLLRGNTEAFF
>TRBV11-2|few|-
CASSLAPTGAPGSEQFF
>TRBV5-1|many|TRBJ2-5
CASSPDPATGKETQYF
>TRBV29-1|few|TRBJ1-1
CSADGQGALNTEAFF
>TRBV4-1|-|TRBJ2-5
CASSHGLAFQETQYF
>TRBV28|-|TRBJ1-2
CASRTDRVGGYTF
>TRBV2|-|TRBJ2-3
CASSAAGGPADTQYF
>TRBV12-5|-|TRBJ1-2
CASGLGAGYGYTF
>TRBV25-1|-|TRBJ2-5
CASGSPPGGAGETQYF
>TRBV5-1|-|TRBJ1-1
CASSLGYGSTEAFF
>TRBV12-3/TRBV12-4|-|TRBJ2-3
CASSPPPDTQYF
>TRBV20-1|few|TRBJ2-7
CSARGQHYEQYF
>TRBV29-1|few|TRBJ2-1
CSVEGATSGSYNEQFF